The clone carrying this T cell receptor (beta chain) was seen a handful of times. Its specificity is not known. The data derive from a study of beta chain features in type 1 diabetes. V gave up 0 bases and J gave up 5 bases, with 10 bases separating them. Germline V gene lookup returns CDR1 KGHSH and CDR2 LQKENI. The CDR3 runs 14 residues. Cells sorted by CD45RO/CCR7/CD25/CD127/CD95/CD27 comprised CD4+ naive, central memory, regulatory and stem cell-like memory cells. Broader study findings: Patients showed naive, central memory and Treg TCRB repertoires that appeared more similar than those of healthy donors.

The study reverse transcribed the entire isolated RNA, so it sequenced expressed TCRB transcripts. Naive, central memory and regulatory T cell samples averaged about 3.57 million immunoSEQ reads each. Sequencing used immunoSEQ multiplex PCR; TCRdb keeps in-frame clones, though not all of them. The data show under 550,000 clones, with approximately 10% seen just once and about 0.045% held by the top ten. The chain carries TRBV18 and TRBJ2-5, with D possibly matching TRBD1 (5 bases). Material for sequencing was naive CD4+ T cells from blood. The sequence came from a woman under 30 in good health. Here the CDR3 reads CASSPPRVAETQYF. In DNA, the CDR3 is TGTGCCAGCTCACCACCCAGGGTGGCGGAGACCCAGTACTTC.